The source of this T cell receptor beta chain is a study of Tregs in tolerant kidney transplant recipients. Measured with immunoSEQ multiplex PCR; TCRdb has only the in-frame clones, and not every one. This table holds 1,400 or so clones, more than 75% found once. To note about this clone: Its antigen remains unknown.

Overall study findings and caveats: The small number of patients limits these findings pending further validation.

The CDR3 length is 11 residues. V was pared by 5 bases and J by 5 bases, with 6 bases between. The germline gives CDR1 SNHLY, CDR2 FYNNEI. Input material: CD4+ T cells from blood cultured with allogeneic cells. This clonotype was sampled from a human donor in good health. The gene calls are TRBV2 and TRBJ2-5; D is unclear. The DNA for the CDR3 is TGTGCCAGCAGTAGGGTGGAGACCCAGTACTTC. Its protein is CASSRVETQYF.